The T cell receptor (beta chain) under discussion was sequenced for a study of a mutant IDH1 vaccine in newly diagnosed glioma. The overall study: Patients got their first vaccination 4-6 weeks after radiotherapy alone, or with temozolomide cycles.

Points on this clone: No antigen is known for it.

Data came from immunoSEQ multiplex PCR; TCRdb stores just in-frame clones and leaves some out. The table lists about 50,000 clones, almost 95% of them singletons, with about 2.4% in the top ten. Indicated time point: week 35, safety follow-up. Doses consisted of 300 ug of mutant IDH1 20-mer peptide each, paired with topical imiquimod. This specimen was PBMCs, taken from a glioma patient whose treatment included an IDH1 peptide vaccine. The source is a man in his fifties or sixties with glioma.

The CDR3 protein is CASSYTRQGAGYEQYF. The CDR3 nucleotides are TGTGCCAGCAGTTACACCCGACAGGGGGCAGGCTACGAGCAGTACTTC. The rearrangement joins TRBV27 to TRBJ2-7, with 10 bases lining up with TRBD1. Germline V gene sequence: CDR1 MNHEY, CDR2 SMNVEV (reference sequence). V was pared by 4 bases and J by 3 bases, with 9 bases of the junction left unmatched. The CDR3 runs to 16 residues.